This TCR beta chain came from a study of T-cell memory formation after mild COVID-19. Study observations and caveats: CD4+ bias marked clones expanding day 15 to 37, unlike balanced contracting clones.

V shed 6 bases and J shed 3 bases, with 9 bases lying between them. The CDR3 extends over 12 amino acids. Germline V gives CDR1 KGHSH, CDR2 LQKENI. Remarks on this clonotype: Its specificity is not known.

TCRdb analysed the 5' RACE reads with MiXCR anew, one entry per CDR3 protein. The table has about 210,000 distinct CDR3 sequences, approximately 30% seen once. The chain links TRBV18 to TRBJ2-7; D not resolved. Sequenced material: PBMCs or a T cell subset sorted from them (not recorded which). This sequence originates from an adult woman who had mild COVID-19 (a few samples of this study predate the infection). Cell type and time point are not known. CDR3 sequence reads: CASSSTNYEQYF. The CDR3, as DNA: TGTGCCAGCTCTTCGACGAACTACGAGCAGTACTTC.